Listed here are 24 T cell receptor beta chains from one sample, sequenced in a study of cytotoxic CD8 clonotypes in ibrutinib-treated CLL. Assay: immunoSEQ multiplex PCR; the TCRdb copy retains only in-frame clones and omits some. The repertoire holds some 200,000 clones, with around three quarters as singletons. The sequencing here drew on PBMCs, taken after 24 months of ibrutinib treatment. Receptors originate from a human donor with chronic lymphocytic leukemia.

V gene TRBV9 combines with J gene TRBJ2-2, with 10 bases fitting TRBD1. Germline values: CDR1 SGDLS, CDR2 YYNGEE. V was clipped by 5 bases and J by 2 bases; unmatched bases: 9. This CDR3 is 17 amino acids long. The CDR3 reads CASSLDRGKGNTGELFF. CDR3 nucleotide sequence: TGTGCCAGCAGTCTGGACAGGGGGAAGGGTAACACCGGGGAGCTGTTTTTT.

This chain links TRBV7-8 with TRBJ1-2; weak D call: TRBD1 (5 bases). The length of the CDR3 is 21 residues. CDR1 is SGHVS and CDR2 is FQNEAQ in the germline V gene. V was trimmed by 5 bases and J by 0 bases, leaving 31 bases between them. CDR3 bases: TGTGCCAGCAGCCTTTTTCGGATTCAGGGTAGGATCAATATTCCTAACTATGGCTACACCTTC. It specifies CASSLFRIQGRINIPNYGYTF.

The chain uses TRBV6-5 and TRBJ2-5; 7 bases match TRBD1. J lost 1 base, V lost 5 bases, and 4 bases had no gene match. Germline-derived CDR1 and CDR2 are MNHEY and SVGAGI. CDR3 length: 14 residues. CDR3 DNA: TGTGCCAGCAGTACCCGACAGGGCCAAGAGACCCAGTACTTC. It translates to CASSTRQGQETQYF.

In its sample, this clone was seen once. V usage is TRBV14 and J usage is TRBJ2-3, with D possibly TRBD2 on 6 matching bases. CDR1 and CDR2 from the germline V gene are SGHDN and FVKESK. The CDR3 contains 15 residues. V gave up 2 bases and J gave up 2 bases, with 11 bases separating them. CDR3 DNA: TGTGCCAGCAGCCAAAACGGCGGGACCACAGATACGCAGTATTTT. Amino acids: CASSQNGGTTDTQYF.

The rearrangement joins TRBV28 to TRBJ1-1, with D perhaps matching TRBD1 (5 bases). V lost 6 bases, J lost 1 base, and 12 bases lay in between. Germline CDR1 and CDR2: MDHEN and SYDVKM. The CDR3 covers 14 residues. In DNA, the CDR3 is TGTGCCAGCAGCCTCAACACAGGGAACACTGAAGCTTTCTTT. Protein product: CASSLNTGNTEAFF. Full variable domain (outside the CDR3, taken from reference TRBV28 and TRBJ1-1): DVKVTQSSRYLVKRTGEKVFLECVQDMDHENMFWYRQDPGLGLRLIYFSYDVKMKEKGDIPEGYSVSREKKERFSLILESASTNQTSMYLCASSLNTGNTEAFFGQGTRLTVV.

The chain combines TRBV5-1 with TRBJ2-7, with 7 bases identical to TRBD1. From germline, CDR1 is SGHRS and CDR2 YFSETQ. Losses at the gene ends were 2 bases for V and 5 bases for J; bases not matched to a gene: 4. The CDR3 spans 13 residues. The CDR3 sequence is CASSLRDRDEQYF. CDR3 coding DNA: TGCGCCAGCAGCTTACGAGACAGGGACGAGCAGTACTTC. Based on the CDR3 plus reference TRBV5-1 and TRBJ2-7, the full variable domain is KAGVTQTPRYLIKTRGQQVTLSCSPISGHRSVSWYQQTPGQGLQFLFEYFSETQRNKGNFPGRFSGRQFSNSRSEMNVSTLELGDSALYLCASSLRDRDEQYFGPGTRLTVT.

This clone was seen more than once but under ten times. The genes are TRBV18 and TRBJ2-4; tentative D call: TRBD1 (6 bases). The CDR3 spans 13 residues. V gave up 6 bases and J gave up 3 bases, with 9 bases separating them. Germline CDR1 and CDR2: KGHSH and LQKENI. The CDR3 DNA is TGTGCCAGCTCCCAGGGGTTCAAAAACATTCAGTACTTC. Translating gives CASSQGFKNIQYF.

The chain combines TRBV19 with TRBJ2-5, with TRBD1 identical over 10 bases. This CDR3 spans 14 amino acids. J lost 2 bases, V lost 7 bases, and 4 bases had no gene match. Per the germline V gene, CDR1 is LNHDA and CDR2 is SQIVND (reference sequence). The CDR3 DNA sequence: TGTGCCAGTAACAAGGACAGGGGGCAAGAGACCCAGTACTTC. Translation: CASNKDRGQETQYF.

The V and J genes are TRBV6-5 and TRBJ2-7; 8 bases fit TRBD2. Losses at the gene ends were 0 bases for V and 4 bases for J; bases not matched to a gene: 8. This CDR3 is 16 amino acids long. CDR1 MNHEY and CDR2 SVGAGI come from the germline V gene. The CDR3 reads CASSYSILAVTYEQYF. CDR3 DNA sequence: TGTGCCAGCAGTTACTCAATACTAGCGGTCACGTACGAGCAGTACTTC.

The rearrangement joins TRBV27 to TRBJ2-2, with TRBD2 identical over 10 bases. The CDR3 has 16 residues. Germline V lookup: CDR1 MNHEY, CDR2 SMNVEV (reference sequence). Trimming at V came to 4 bases and at J to 5 bases, leaving 7 bases not matched to a gene. CDR3 loop: CASSYRASGRTGELFF. The CDR3 DNA reads as TGTGCCAGCAGTTATAGGGCTAGCGGGAGAACCGGGGAGCTGTTTTTT.

The rearrangement joins TRBV19 to TRBJ2-1; TRBD2 agrees at 7 bases. The CDR3 is 14 amino acids. V gave up 4 bases and J gave up 8 bases; unmatched junction bases: 8. CDR1 is LNHDA and CDR2 is SQIVND in the germline V gene (reference sequence). The CDR3 loop is CASSTTGLLYEQFF. CDR3 DNA sequence: TGTGCCAGTAGTACCACGGGACTACTCTATGAGCAGTTCTTC.

The V gene is TRBV6-6, the J gene TRBJ2-7, with 8 bases fitting TRBD2. The V gene end was trimmed by 5 bases and the J gene end by 0 bases; junction bases not matched to a gene: 3. Germline-derived CDR1 and CDR2 are MNHNY and SVGAGI (reference sequence). The CDR3 covers 14 residues. The CDR3 region has the DNA TGTGCCAGCAGTCGAGCGGGAGCCTCCTACGAGCAGTACTTC. Its translation is CASSRAGASYEQYF.

This clone was found a few times. Other DNA sequences from this sample encode an identical CDR3 as well. The rearrangement joins TRBV25-1 to TRBJ2-7; D is ambiguous. V lost 3 bases to trimming and J lost 3 bases, with 0 bases between them. Germline CDR1 MGHDK, CDR2 SYGVNS. The CDR3 is made up of 10 amino acids. The DNA of the CDR3 is TGTGCCAGCAGTGACTACGAGCAGTACTTC. This encodes CASSDYEQYF.

This clone was seen a handful of times. The junction and the germline gene differ at one end; a read error may be behind it. The J gene is TRBJ2-7, the V gene TRBV19; D perhaps matches TRBD2 (6 bases). CDR3 size: 17 residues. Germline V CDR1 and CDR2: LNHDA, SQIVND (reference sequence). CDR3 amino acids: CAGSTHPSESVSYEQYF. The DNA of the CDR3 is TGTGCCGGTAGTACCCACCCTAGCGAGTCCGTCTCCTACGAGCAGTACTTC.

V gene TRBV4-1 combines with J gene TRBJ2-7; D not certain. Germline V CDR1 and CDR2: MGHRA, YSYEKL. V lost 4 bases, J lost 3 bases, and 10 bases lay in between. The CDR3 loop spans 13 amino acids. CDR3 region: CASSPNSGYEQYF. For the CDR3, the DNA is TGCGCCAGCAGCCCGAACTCCGGCTACGAGCAGTACTTC.

The CDR3 sequence is CASSFHTSGRINEQFF. CDR3 bases: TGTGCCAGCAGTTTCCATACTAGCGGGAGGATCAATGAGCAGTTCTTC. The chain recombines TRBV28 with TRBJ2-1, with 12 nucleotides matching TRBD2. Trimming at V came to 3 bases and at J to 6 bases, leaving 6 bases not matched to a gene. The V gene's germline CDR1 is MDHEN and CDR2 SYDVKM. CDR3 size: 16 residues.

The sample holds a few counts of this clone. This chain's CDR3 is CASSIRSGQGYSETQYF. The CDR3 DNA reads TGTGCCAGTAGTATACGGTCGGGACAGGGCTACTCAGAGACCCAGTACTTC. The chain combines TRBV19 with TRBJ2-5; 9 bases agree with TRBD1. Germline values: CDR1 LNHDA, CDR2 SQIVND (reference sequence). The V gene end was trimmed by 2 bases and the J gene end by 4 bases; junction bases not matched to a gene: 11. This CDR3 comprises 17 residues.

The V and J genes are TRBV4-3 and TRBJ1-4; a weak D match, TRBD1 (5 bases). Germline V CDR1 and CDR2: LGHNA, YSLEER. V was pared by 3 bases and J by 4 bases, with 15 bases between. The CDR3 extends over 16 amino acids. In DNA form, the CDR3 reads TGCGCCAGCAGCCAGACAGCCCGGGCCTATAATGAAAAACTGTTTTTT. This translates into CASSQTARAYNEKLFF.

The rearrangement joins TRBV7-2 to TRBJ2-3, with TRBD2 matching over 7 bases. The J segment lost 2 bases and the V segment lost 4 bases, leaving 6 bases of the junction unmatched. This CDR3 is 15 amino acids long. Germline V gene data show CDR1 as SGHTA and CDR2 as FQGNSA. CDR3 sequence: CASSSLATHTDTQYF. The CDR3, as DNA: TGTGCCAGCAGCTCACTAGCGACCCACACAGATACGCAGTATTTT.

This sequence joins TRBV5-1 and TRBJ1-2, with 7 bases that match TRBD1. CDR1 is SGHRS, CDR2 YFSETQ, per germline. The CDR3 length is 16 residues. J gave up 4 bases and V 4 bases, and 13 bases lay outside the gene matches. CDR3 sequence reads: CASSRASTGLGYGYTF. The CDR3 coding sequence is TGCGCCAGCAGCAGAGCCTCGACAGGGTTAGGCTATGGCTACACCTTC.

The chain joins TRBV7-2 to TRBJ1-2, with 7 positions matching TRBD1. Germline V CDR1 and CDR2: SGHTA, FQGNSA. The CDR3 is made up of 16 amino acids. J gave up 3 bases and V 1 base, and 8 bases lay outside the gene matches. CDR3 loop: CASSLEVRGQDYGYTF. The CDR3, as DNA: TGTGCCAGCAGCTTAGAGGTTAGGGGGCAGGACTATGGCTACACCTTC.

V usage is TRBV15 and J usage is TRBJ1-2, with TRBD1 as a possible D gene (6 bases). V was shortened by 1 base and J by 5 bases, with 17 bases between the two germline ends. CDR1 is LNHNV and CDR2 is YYDKDF in the germline V gene (reference sequence). CDR3 length: 16 residues. The CDR3 region is CATSRAPGDRLYGYTF. In DNA form, the CDR3 reads TGTGCCACCAGCAGAGCTCCAGGGGATCGGCTTTATGGCTACACCTTC. Supplemented by reference TRBV15 and TRBJ1-2, the full variable domain reads DAMVIQNPRYQVTQFGKPVTLSCSQTLNHNVMYWYQQKSSQAPKLLFHYYDKDFNNEADTPDNFQSRRPNTSFCFLDIRSPGLGDTAMYLCATSRAPGDRLYGYTFGSGTRLTVV.

The V call is TRBV7-9, the J call TRBJ2-1; D remains ambiguous. Germline V lookup: CDR1 SEHNR, CDR2 FQNEAQ (reference sequence). CDR3 length equals 14 residues. V gave up 5 bases and J gave up 8 bases, with 16 bases separating them. The CDR3, as DNA: TGTGCCAGCAGCCTACTCCTAGGACGCGATGAGCAGTTCTTC. Its translation: CASSLLLGRDEQFF.

The chain combines TRBV9 with TRBJ1-4; 9 bases fit TRBD1. This CDR3 is built from 15 residues. Germline CDR1 SGDLS, CDR2 YYNGEE. Trimming took 0 bases from V and 7 from J; bases not matched to a gene: 4. The CDR3 DNA sequence: TGTGCCAGCAGCGTAGGACAGGGGGTTTCTGAAAAACTGTTTTTT. Amino acid sequence: CASSVGQGVSEKLFF.